This entry concerns a single T cell receptor beta chain. This entry belongs to a study of control samples from healthy donors and cancer patients. The data were produced by immunoSEQ multiplex PCR, yet TCRdb's version contains in-frame clones alone and is incomplete. The sample lists about 180,000 clones; approximately 90% were seen once. Trimming shortened V by 2 bases and J by 0 bases, and 11 bases separated the two germline ends. The CDR3 spans 15 residues. The V gene's germline CDR1 is GTSNPN and CDR2 SVGIG (reference sequence). The chain employs TRBV30 and TRBJ1-5; no definite D call. This clonotype was sampled from a man aged 25-45 years in good health. The sequenced material came from blood. The CDR3 loop reads CAWSSTDYSNQPQHF. The CDR3 region has the DNA TGTGCCTGGAGTTCAACAGATTATAGCAATCAGCCCCAGCATTTT.